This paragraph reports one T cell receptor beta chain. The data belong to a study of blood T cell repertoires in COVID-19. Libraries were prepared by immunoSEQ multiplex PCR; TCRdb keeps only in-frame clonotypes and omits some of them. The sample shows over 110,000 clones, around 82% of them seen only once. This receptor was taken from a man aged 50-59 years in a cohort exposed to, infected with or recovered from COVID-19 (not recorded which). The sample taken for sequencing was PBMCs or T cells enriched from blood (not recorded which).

As DNA, the CDR3 is TGCGCCAGCAGCTTGGATATAGGTAGCGGGTACAATGAGCAGTTCTTC. Translating gives CASSLDIGSGYNEQFF. The chain has TRBV5-1 and TRBJ2-1, with 7 positions matching TRBD2. This CDR3 contains 16 residues. CDR1 is SGHRS and CDR2 is YFSETQ in the germline V gene. The trim removed 0 bases at V and 4 bases at J, leaving 7 bases unmatched.